The rows below give T cell receptor beta chains drawn from one sample of a study of Graves' ophthalmopathy and Graves' hyperthyroidism. TCRdb re-called the multiplex PCR reads with MiXCR, one entry per CDR3 protein. The sample includes some 400,000 distinct CDR3 sequences, roughly 18% of them seen just once. Sequencing used peripheral blood. These receptor sequences come from a woman younger than 30 with Graves' ophthalmopathy. Each CDR3 is given with its conserved first and last residue. D genes are given only for firm matches. Clone size is stated in some rows and not others, as once, few, many or a class when expanded.

j_call: TRBJ2-1; v_call: TRBV5-1; d_call: -; clone_size: many; cdr3_aa: CASSPVRNEQFF; cdr3_nt: TGCGCCAGCAGCCCGGTACGCAATGAGCAGTTCTTC
j_call: TRBJ1-1; v_call: TRBV18; d_call: -; clone_size: -; cdr3_aa: CASSPSSQGNTEAFF; cdr3_nt: TGTGCCAGCTCACCGTCTTCACAGGGAAACACTGAAGCTTTCTTT
j_call: TRBJ2-2; v_call: TRBV12-3/TRBV12-4; d_call: -; clone_size: many; cdr3_aa: CASRGGTSNAGELFF; cdr3_nt: TGTGCCAGCAGGGGGGGGACATCGAACGCCGGGGAGCTGTTTTTT
j_call: TRBJ2-7; v_call: TRBV28; d_call: TRBD2; clone_size: -; cdr3_aa: CASSDGLAGDSYEQYF; cdr3_nt: TGTGCCAGCAGTGATGGACTAGCGGGGGACTCCTACGAGCAGTACTTC
j_call: TRBJ1-3; v_call: TRBV6-5; d_call: -; clone_size: many; cdr3_aa: CASSYSGELGNTIYF; cdr3_nt: TGTGCCAGCAGTTACTCGGGGGAGTTGGGAAACACCATATATTTT
j_call: TRBJ1-5; v_call: TRBV4-1; d_call: -; clone_size: many; cdr3_aa: CASSPFSPPLQPQHF; cdr3_nt: TGCGCCAGCAGTCCCTTCTCCCCGCCTCTTCAGCCCCAGCATTTT
j_call: TRBJ1-1; v_call: TRBV9; d_call: TRBD1; clone_size: many; cdr3_aa: CASSVGDRVNTEAFF; cdr3_nt: TGTGCCAGCAGCGTAGGAGACAGGGTGAACACTGAAGCTTTCTTT
j_call: TRBJ2-5; v_call: TRBV15; d_call: -; clone_size: many; cdr3_aa: CATSWTGGLETQYF; cdr3_nt: TGTGCCACCAGCTGGACAGGAGGGTTAGAGACCCAGTACTTC
j_call: TRBJ2-2; v_call: TRBV6-2/TRBV6-3; d_call: -; clone_size: many; cdr3_aa: CASSYLTARAVTGELFF; cdr3_nt: TGTGCCAGCAGTTACCTAACTGCGAGGGCGGTCACCGGGGAGCTGTTTTTT
j_call: TRBJ2-7; v_call: TRBV4-3; d_call: -; clone_size: few; cdr3_aa: CASSQTLGASYEQYF; cdr3_nt: TGCGCCAGCAGCCAAACCCTCGGGGCGTCTTACGAGCAGTACTTC
j_call: TRBJ1-5; v_call: TRBV11-2; d_call: TRBD1; clone_size: many; cdr3_aa: CASSLRPGQGTQPQHF; cdr3_nt: TGTGCCAGCAGCCTTCGACCGGGACAGGGGACTCAGCCCCAGCATTTT
j_call: TRBJ1-1; v_call: TRBV28; d_call: TRBD1; clone_size: many; cdr3_aa: CASSMTGGWTEAFF; cdr3_nt: TGTGCCAGCAGTATGACAGGGGGTTGGACTGAAGCTTTCTTT
j_call: TRBJ1-1; v_call: TRBV28; d_call: -; clone_size: many; cdr3_aa: CASHAPYLGSTEAFF; cdr3_nt: TGTGCCAGCCACGCTCCGTATCTAGGGAGCACTGAAGCTTTCTTT
j_call: TRBJ2-3; v_call: TRBV27; d_call: -; clone_size: many; cdr3_aa: CASSLSRGVPADTQYF; cdr3_nt: TGTGCCAGCAGTTTATCCCGAGGGGTACCAGCAGATACGCAGTATTTT
j_call: TRBJ1-1; v_call: TRBV4-2; d_call: -; clone_size: many; cdr3_aa: CASSQDEAGSTEAFF; cdr3_nt: TGTGCCAGCAGCCAAGATGAGGCAGGGTCCACTGAAGCTTTCTTT
j_call: TRBJ1-5; v_call: TRBV6-1; d_call: TRBD1; clone_size: -; cdr3_aa: CASSGDRVRQPQHF; cdr3_nt: TGTGCCAGCAGTGGGGACAGGGTCCGCCAGCCCCAGCATTTT
j_call: TRBJ1-5; v_call: TRBV28; d_call: -; clone_size: many; cdr3_aa: CASSFRTVSNQPQHF; cdr3_nt: TGTGCCAGCAGTTTTCGGACAGTTAGCAATCAGCCCCAGCATTTT
j_call: TRBJ1-6; v_call: TRBV7-2; d_call: TRBD1; clone_size: many; cdr3_aa: CASSQGQTYNSPLHF; cdr3_nt: TGTGCCAGCAGCCAGGGACAGACCTATAATTCACCCCTCCACTTT
j_call: TRBJ2-5; v_call: TRBV4-2; d_call: -; clone_size: few; cdr3_aa: CASSQDRRQETQYF; cdr3_nt: TGTGCCAGCAGCCAAGATAGGAGGCAGGAGACCCAGTACTTC
j_call: TRBJ1-1; v_call: TRBV13; d_call: -; clone_size: -; cdr3_aa: CASTGSGLNTEAFF; cdr3_nt: TGTGCCAGCACAGGGTCCGGTTTGAACACTGAAGCTTTCTTT
j_call: TRBJ1-2; v_call: TRBV20-1; d_call: -; clone_size: many; cdr3_aa: CSARHPPALSGYTF; cdr3_nt: TGCAGTGCTAGACACCCCCCGGCGCTCTCTGGCTACACCTTC
j_call: TRBJ1-3; v_call: TRBV4-2; d_call: -; clone_size: many; cdr3_aa: CASSQVSGGAGNTIYF; cdr3_nt: TGTGCCAGCAGCCAAGTTAGCGGGGGGGCTGGAAACACCATATATTTT
j_call: TRBJ2-7; v_call: TRBV30; d_call: TRBD1; clone_size: many; cdr3_aa: CAWRQGSYEQYF; cdr3_nt: TGTGCCTGGCGACAGGGTTCCTACGAGCAGTACTTC
j_call: TRBJ1-1; v_call: TRBV29-1; d_call: -; clone_size: many; cdr3_aa: CSVVGRAGNTEAFF; cdr3_nt: TGCAGCGTTGTCGGCAGGGCGGGGAACACTGAAGCTTTCTTT
j_call: TRBJ1-2; v_call: TRBV6-1; d_call: TRBD1; clone_size: many; cdr3_aa: CASAWDGGQGASGYTF; cdr3_nt: TGTGCCAGCGCGTGGGATGGAGGACAGGGGGCAAGTGGCTACACCTTC
j_call: TRBJ2-7; v_call: TRBV24-1; d_call: TRBD1; clone_size: many; cdr3_aa: CATSDPGQGSREQYF; cdr3_nt: TGTGCCACCAGTGATCCAGGACAGGGTAGTCGCGAGCAGTACTTC
j_call: TRBJ1-6; v_call: TRBV5-5; d_call: -; clone_size: many; cdr3_aa: CASSLFRGGSPLHF; cdr3_nt: TGTGCCAGCAGCTTGTTCAGGGGTGGATCACCCCTCCACTTT
j_call: TRBJ1-5; v_call: TRBV28; d_call: -; clone_size: many; cdr3_aa: CASRRAQPQHF; cdr3_nt: TGTGCCAGCAGGAGGGCTCAGCCCCAGCATTTT
j_call: TRBJ2-7; v_call: TRBV28; d_call: -; clone_size: -; cdr3_aa: CASPRERPRVRHEQYF; cdr3_nt: TGTGCCAGCCCTCGTGAGAGGCCCCGGGTTAGGCACGAGCAGTACTTC
j_call: TRBJ2-2; v_call: TRBV9; d_call: -; clone_size: many; cdr3_aa: CASSAGSTGELFF; cdr3_nt: TGTGCCAGCAGCGCCGGGAGCACCGGGGAGCTGTTTTTT
j_call: TRBJ2-5; v_call: TRBV11-2; d_call: -; clone_size: many; cdr3_aa: CASSFSWETQYF; cdr3_nt: TGTGCCAGCAGCTTTTCCTGGGAGACCCAGTACTTC
j_call: TRBJ1-5; v_call: TRBV6-2/TRBV6-3; d_call: -; clone_size: -; cdr3_aa: CASSYLRGRVGQYSNQPQHF; cdr3_nt: TGTGCCAGCAGTTATCTCAGGGGAAGGGTGGGGCAATATAGCAATCAGCCCCAGCATTTT
j_call: TRBJ2-5; v_call: TRBV7-8; d_call: -; clone_size: many; cdr3_aa: CASSPTGSFKGTQYF; cdr3_nt: TGTGCCAGCAGCCCCACGGGGTCTTTTAAAGGGACCCAGTACTTC
j_call: TRBJ1-3; v_call: TRBV12-3/TRBV12-4; d_call: -; clone_size: -; cdr3_aa: CASSVLRSGNTIYF; cdr3_nt: TGTGCCAGCAGTGTGTTACGCTCTGGAAACACCATATATTTT
j_call: TRBJ2-4; v_call: TRBV6-1; d_call: TRBD1; clone_size: many; cdr3_aa: CASSTGTEGNIQYF; cdr3_nt: TGTGCCAGCAGTACCGGGACAGAGGGAAACATTCAGTACTTC
j_call: TRBJ2-6; v_call: TRBV6-1; d_call: -; clone_size: many; cdr3_aa: CASSRDLSGANVLTF; cdr3_nt: TGTGCCAGCAGTCGGGACCTCTCTGGGGCCAACGTCCTGACTTTC
j_call: TRBJ1-2; v_call: TRBV28; d_call: -; clone_size: once; cdr3_aa: CASSSRGRLISYGYTF; cdr3_nt: TGTGCCAGCAGTTCCCGGGGTCGCTTGATTTCCTATGGCTACACCTTC
j_call: TRBJ2-7; v_call: TRBV6-1; d_call: -; clone_size: -; cdr3_aa: CASSAALFGQGTYEQYF; cdr3_nt: TGTGCCAGCAGTGCCGCGCTTTTCGGGCAGGGGACCTACGAGCAGTACTTC
j_call: TRBJ1-1; v_call: TRBV12-3/TRBV12-4; d_call: -; clone_size: many; cdr3_aa: CASSLRTANTEAFF; cdr3_nt: TGTGCCAGCAGTTTGAGGACAGCGAACACTGAAGCTTTCTTT
j_call: TRBJ2-7; v_call: TRBV7-9; d_call: -; clone_size: many; cdr3_aa: CASRSTSGYEQYF; cdr3_nt: TGTGCCAGCAGATCCACCTCAGGGTACGAGCAGTACTTC
j_call: TRBJ2-7; v_call: TRBV7-2; d_call: -; clone_size: many; cdr3_aa: CASSPSSDRTEQYF; cdr3_nt: TGTGCCAGCAGCCCATCCTCCGACAGAACCGAGCAGTACTTC
j_call: TRBJ2-7; v_call: TRBV19; d_call: TRBD2; clone_size: many; cdr3_aa: CASSTRGGGYEQYF; cdr3_nt: TGTGCCAGTAGCACCCGGGGGGGAGGCTACGAGCAGTACTTC
j_call: TRBJ2-7; v_call: TRBV7-3; d_call: -; clone_size: many; cdr3_aa: CASSIGRLEEGYEQYF; cdr3_nt: TGTGCCAGCAGCATAGGACGGTTGGAAGAGGGCTACGAGCAGTACTTC
j_call: TRBJ2-7; v_call: TRBV18; d_call: -; clone_size: -; cdr3_aa: CASSPGAGYEQYF; cdr3_nt: TGTGCCAGCTCACCAGGGGCCGGGTACGAGCAGTACTTC
j_call: TRBJ2-7; v_call: TRBV7-2; d_call: -; clone_size: many; cdr3_aa: CASSLAGRITYEQYF; cdr3_nt: TGTGCCAGCAGCTTAGCGGGACGGATTACCTACGAGCAGTACTTC